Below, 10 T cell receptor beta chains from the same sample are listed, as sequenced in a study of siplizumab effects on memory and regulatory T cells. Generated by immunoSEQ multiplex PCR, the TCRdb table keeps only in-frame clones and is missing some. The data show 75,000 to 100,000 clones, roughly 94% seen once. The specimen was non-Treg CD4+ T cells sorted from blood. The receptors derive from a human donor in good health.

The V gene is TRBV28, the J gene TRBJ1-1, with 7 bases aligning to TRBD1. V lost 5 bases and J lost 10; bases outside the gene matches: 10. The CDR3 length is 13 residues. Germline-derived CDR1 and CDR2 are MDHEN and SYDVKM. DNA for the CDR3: TGTGCCAGCAGTCCAAGGACAGGTATAATAGCTTTCTTT. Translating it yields CASSPRTGIIAFF.

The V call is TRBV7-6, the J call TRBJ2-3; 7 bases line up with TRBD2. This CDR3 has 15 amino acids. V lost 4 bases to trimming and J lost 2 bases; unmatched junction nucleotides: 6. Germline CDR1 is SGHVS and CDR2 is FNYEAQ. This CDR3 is CASSSRTRFTDTQYF. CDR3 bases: TGTGCCAGCAGCTCCCGGACTAGATTCACAGATACGCAGTATTTT. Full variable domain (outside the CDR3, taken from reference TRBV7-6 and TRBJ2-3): GAGVSQSPRYKVTKRGQDVALRCDPISGHVSLYWYRQALGQGPEFLTYFNYEAQQDKSGLPNDRFSAERPEGSISTLTIQRTEQRDSAMYRCASSSRTRFTDTQYFGPGTRLTVL.

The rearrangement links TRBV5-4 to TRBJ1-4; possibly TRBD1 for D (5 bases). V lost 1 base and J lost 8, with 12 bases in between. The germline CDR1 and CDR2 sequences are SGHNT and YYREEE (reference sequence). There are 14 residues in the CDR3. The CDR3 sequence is CASSLPGRSEKLFF. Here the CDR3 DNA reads TGTGCCAGCAGCTTGCCAGGGAGGAGCGAAAAACTGTTTTTT.

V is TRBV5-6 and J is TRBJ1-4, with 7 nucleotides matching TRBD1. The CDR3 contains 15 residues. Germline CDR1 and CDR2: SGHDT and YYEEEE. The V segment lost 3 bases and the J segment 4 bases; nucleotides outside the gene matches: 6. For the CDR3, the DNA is TGTGCCAGCAGCTACAGGACAGGCGTTAATGAAAAACTGTTTTTT. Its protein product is CASSYRTGVNEKLFF.

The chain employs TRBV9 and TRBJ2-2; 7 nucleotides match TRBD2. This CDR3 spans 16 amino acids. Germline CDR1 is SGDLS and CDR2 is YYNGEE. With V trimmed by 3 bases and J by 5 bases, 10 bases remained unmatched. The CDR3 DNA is TGTGCCAGCAGCGCCTTAAGAGGGGAGGGGACCGGGGAGCTGTTTTTT. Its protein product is CASSALRGEGTGELFF.

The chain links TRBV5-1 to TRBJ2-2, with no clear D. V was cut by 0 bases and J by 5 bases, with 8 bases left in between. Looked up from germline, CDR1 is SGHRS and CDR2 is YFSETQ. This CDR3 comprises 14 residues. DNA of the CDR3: TGCGCCAGCAGCTTGGCCTTGGTAACCGGGGAGCTGTTTTTT. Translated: CASSLALVTGELFF.

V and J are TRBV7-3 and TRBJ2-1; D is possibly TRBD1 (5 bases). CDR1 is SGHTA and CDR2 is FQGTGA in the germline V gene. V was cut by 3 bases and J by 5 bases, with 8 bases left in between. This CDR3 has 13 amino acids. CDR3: CASSLNRNNEQFF. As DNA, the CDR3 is TGTGCCAGCAGCTTGAACAGGAACAATGAGCAGTTCTTC.

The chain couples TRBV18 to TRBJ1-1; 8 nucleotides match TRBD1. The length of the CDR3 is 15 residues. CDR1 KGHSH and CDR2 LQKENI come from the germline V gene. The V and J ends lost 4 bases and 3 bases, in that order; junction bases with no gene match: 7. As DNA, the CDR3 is TGTGCCAGCTCACATAGGACAGGGAGTGACACTGAAGCTTTCTTT. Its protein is CASSHRTGSDTEAFF.

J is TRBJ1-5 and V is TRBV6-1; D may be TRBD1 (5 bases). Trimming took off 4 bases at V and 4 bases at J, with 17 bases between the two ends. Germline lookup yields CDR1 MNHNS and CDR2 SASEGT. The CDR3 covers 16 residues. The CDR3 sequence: CASSGRDVGVNQPQHF. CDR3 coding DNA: TGTGCCAGCAGTGGTAGGGACGTGGGGGTTAATCAGCCCCAGCATTTT.

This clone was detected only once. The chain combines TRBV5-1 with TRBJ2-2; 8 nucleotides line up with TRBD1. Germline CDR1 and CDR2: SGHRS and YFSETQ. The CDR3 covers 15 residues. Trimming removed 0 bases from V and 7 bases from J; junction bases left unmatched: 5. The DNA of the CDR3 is TGCGCCAGCAGCTTGGCCAGGGGGCAAGGCGGGGAGCTGTTTTTT. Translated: CASSLARGQGGELFF. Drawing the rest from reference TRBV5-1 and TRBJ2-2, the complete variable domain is KAGVTQTPRYLIKTRGQQVTLSCSPISGHRSVSWYQQTPGQGLQFLFEYFSETQRNKGNFPGRFSGRQFSNSRSEMNVSTLELGDSALYLCASSLARGQGGELFFGEGSRLTVL.